Listed here is a single T cell receptor (beta chain). The antigen it binds to is not known. Base quality data are lacking; no much larger clone is found one base away. Single viable CD3+CD4+CD8-CD45RO+ cells were sorted as memory CD4+ T cells on a FACSAria II. CMV serostatus was determined using a Roche Elecsys assay that detects serum IgG against CMV pp150, pp28, p38 and p52. After the samples were thawed, total CD4+ T cells were enriched through positive selection using CD4 magnetic microbeads. The samples came from a separate study whose specific focus was interrogating the CD4+ T cell memory repertoire. Peripheral blood mononuclear cells were isolated and cryopreserved following standard operating procedures; serum was stored at -80 °C. CD3-PerCP (BW264/56), CD4-APC (RPA-T4), CD45RO-PE (UCHT1) and CD8-Pacific Orange (3B5) antibodies were used for staining, and non-viable cells were excluded with Sytox blue.

Genomic DNA was extracted from sorted cells with the Quick-DNA Microprep Kit. Amplification of TCRbeta DNA was done with the immunoSEQ hsTCRbeta kit, following the protocol from the manufacturer. TCRbeta libraries were sequenced on an Illumina MiSeq instrument. Turning to the authors' computational methods: Once out-of-frame sequences had been removed, approximately 2,000,000 distinct TCRbeta sequences were left, which works out to an average of roughly 70,000 per individual. Each individual was scored by the count of around 160 previously reported CMV-associated TCRbeta sequences and the total productive distinct TCRbeta count. A beta-binomial model was reimplemented in Python, and random forests from scikit-learn, run with default parameters, were trained on data from the US cohort. Classifier performance on the Belgian cohort was summarized as median AUC with percentile confidence intervals over 10,000 bootstrap iterations. The clones in this table, taken by TCRdb from immuneACCESS, are in-frame only. Not every clone is retained; where verified, under half of the shortfall comes from an unresolved V gene, and the cause of the rest is unknown. V and J calls and clone size are those listed in that table; D and trimming were worked out from the DNA. The sample records some 39,000 clones, around 79% of which are singletons. Of the sample, approximately 0.79% falls within the top ten clones.

There are 14 amino acids in the CDR3, from cysteine to phenylalanine inclusive. The sequence is cut down to CDR3 DNA, 42 bases in frame from base 1. The germline V gene encodes CDR1 SNHLY and CDR2 FYNNEI. At the junction V is shortened by 3 bases and J by 7 bases, with 12 bases in between. These data are taken from a study of memory CD4+ T cells and cytomegalovirus serostatus (dated 2019 in TCRdb). Broadly, across the study: The cohort comprised about 33 healthy Belgian adults, 9 CMV seropositive and some 24 CMV seronegative. CD4+ memory TCRbeta repertoires of a Belgian cohort with known cytomegalovirus serostatus were sequenced in order to replicate a published TCR-based CMV serostatus classifier.

What the study reported, not specific to this receptor: Of 164 previously reported CMV-associated TCRbeta sequences, 55 to 75 appeared in the CD4+ memory repertoires, each in one to five individuals. On the Belgian cohort, the classifier based on the original framework reached a median bootstrapped AUC of approximately 0.95, with a 95% CI of 0.76-1.00. The results were interpreted as suggesting that the CMV-associated TCR signature is largely present in the CD4+ memory repertoire. Only CD4+CD45RO+ memory cells were sequenced, in contrast to the original study, in which naive and memory CD4+ and CD8+ populations were covered. For predicting CMV serostatus, the median bootstrapped AUC was approximately 0.95 using the original framework and over 0.9 using a US-trained random forest.

The receptor was isolated from an adult in good health and CMV-seronegative. The sample comprised memory CD4+ T cells from blood. The chain links TRBV2 with TRBJ1-4; no D segment can be confidently identified. The CDR3 protein sequence reads: CASSDQYRSEKLFF. The DNA reads as follows: TGTGCCAGCAGTGATCAATACCGGAGTGAAAAACTGTTTTTT.